The 16 T cell receptor beta chains given below trace back to one sample, sequenced in a study of cytomegalovirus exposure and HLA in healthy donors. With 60 Vbeta and 13 Jbeta primers, the PCR was carried out. The repertoire was sequenced with immunoSEQ multiplex PCR; TCRdb's copy has only in-frame clones and lacks some. The table for this sample gives roughly 50,000 clones. Sequencing used PBMCs. The receptor source for this set is a man in his forties in good health and CMV-seropositive.

J is TRBJ2-7 and V is TRBV28; 11 bases fit TRBD2. CDR1 and CDR2 (germline): MDHEN, SYDVKM. The CDR3 loop spans 15 amino acids. V dropped 2 bases and J dropped 4; count of bases not matched to a gene: 4. CDR3 residues: CASSLLRLAGYEQYF. As DNA, the CDR3 is TGTGCCAGCAGTTTACTGCGACTAGCGGGGTACGAGCAGTACTTC.

The rearrangement joins TRBV27 to TRBJ2-7; maybe TRBD1 (6 bases). Trimming removed 11 bases at V and 5 bases at J, with 25 bases between. The CDR3 contains 15 residues. From germline, CDR1 is MNHEY and CDR2 SMNVEV (reference sequence). CDR3: CASSVRDTLLNEQYF. In nucleotides, the CDR3 is TGTGCCTCCTCAGTGAGGGACACCCTCTTAAACGAGCAGTACTTC.

The chain employs TRBV27 and TRBJ2-5, with TRBD1 matching 7 bases. CDR1 and CDR2 (germline): MNHEY, SMNVEV (reference sequence). V shed 4 bases, J shed 4 bases, and the junction held 9 bases outside the gene matches. The CDR3 consists of 15 residues. The CDR3 reads CASSSPRGKGETQYF. For the CDR3, the DNA is TGTGCCAGCAGTTCACCCAGGGGGAAAGGAGAGACCCAGTACTTC.

This chain uses TRBV5-1 with TRBJ2-7; no reliable D call. V was shortened by 6 bases and J by 0 bases, with 13 bases between the two germline ends. The germline CDR1 and CDR2 sequences are SGHRS and YFSETQ. The CDR3 contains 14 residues. CDR3 DNA sequence: TGCGCCAGCAACTACCGACGGAGCTCCTACGAGCAGTACTTC. Translated: CASNYRRSSYEQYF.

This sequence joins TRBV7-6 and TRBJ2-5; perhaps TRBD2 as D (7 bases). With 5 bases removed from V and 5 bases from J, the gap between germline ends came to 18 bases. The germline gives CDR1 SGHVS, CDR2 FNYEAQ. The CDR3 contains 15 residues. The DNA for the CDR3 is TGTGCCAGCAGCCTTACGGGGGGCGGCGGCGAGACCCAGTACTTC. This codes for CASSLTGGGGETQYF.

The chain employs TRBV11-2 and TRBJ2-5, with unresolved D. CDR1 SGHAT and CDR2 FQNNGV come from the germline V gene. The V and J ends lost 9 bases and 0 bases respectively, with 8 bases between them. The CDR3 has 12 amino acids. The CDR3 loop reads CASRHYQETQYF. CDR3 DNA sequence: TGTGCCAGTAGACATTACCAAGAGACCCAGTACTTC.

The chain couples TRBV7-2 to TRBJ2-3, with D possibly TRBD2 on 6 matching bases. Germline V lookup: CDR1 SGHTA, CDR2 FQGNSA. The CDR3 runs 13 residues. V lost 5 bases, J lost 6 bases, and 12 bases lay in between. This CDR3 reads CASSLGTVDTQYF. The CDR3 nucleotides are TGTGCCAGCAGCCTAGGGACTGTGGATACGCAGTATTTT.

The chain employs TRBV9 and TRBJ2-3, with 8 bases aligning to TRBD2. Germline assignment: CDR1 SGDLS and CDR2 YYNGEE. The CDR3 has 15 amino acids. With V trimmed by 3 bases and J by 5 bases, 8 bases remained unmatched. The DNA of the CDR3 is TGTGCCAGCAGCGCCGGACCGGGGGGGAAAGATACGCAGTATTTT. Translating gives CASSAGPGGKDTQYF. The variable domain in full, completed from reference TRBV9 and TRBJ2-3, reads DSGVTQTPKHLITATGQRVTLRCSPRSGDLSVYWYQQSLDQGLQFLIQYYNGEERAKGNILERFSAQQFPDLHSELNLSSLELGDSALYFCASSAGPGGKDTQYFGPGTRLTVL.

The chain employs TRBV28 and TRBJ1-5, with D unresolved. The V gene's germline CDR1 is MDHEN and CDR2 SYDVKM. The CDR3 is 11 residues long. V lost 7 bases and J lost 6, with 7 bases in between. The CDR3, as DNA: TGTGCCAGCATGCAGGCTCAGCCCCAGCATTTT. It translates to CASMQAQPQHF. Full variable domain (missing parts from reference TRBV28 and TRBJ1-5): DVKVTQSSRYLVKRTGEKVFLECVQDMDHENMFWYRQDPGLGLRLIYFSYDVKMKEKGDIPEGYSVSREKKERFSLILESASTNQTSMYLCASMQAQPQHFGDGTRLSIL.

The chain combines TRBV7-8 with TRBJ1-1; 9 nucleotides agree with TRBD1. This CDR3 spans 19 amino acids. Germline assignment: CDR1 SGHVS and CDR2 FQNEAQ. Losses at the gene ends were 5 bases for V and 1 base for J; bases not matched to a gene: 17. The CDR3 DNA is TGTGCCAGCAGCGCAAGGACAGGGGATATCCTAAAGCAGAACACTGAAGCTTTCTTT. Its translation is CASSARTGDILKQNTEAFF.

The rearrangement uses TRBV7-2 and TRBJ2-7; possibly TRBD1 for D (7 bases). The CDR3 has 15 amino acids. Germline V gene sequence: CDR1 SGHTA, CDR2 FQGNSA. Trimming removed 1 base from V and 2 bases from J, with 12 bases in between. The DNA of the CDR3 is TGTGCCAGCAGCTTAGTGCAGGGGGGAGCCTACGAGCAGTACTTC. The encoded protein is CASSLVQGGAYEQYF. The full variable domain, rest sourced from reference TRBV7-2 and TRBJ2-7, is GAGVSQSPSNKVTEKGKDVELRCDPISGHTALYWYRQSLGQGLEFLIYFQGNSAPDKSGLPSDRFSAERTGGSVSTLTIQRTQQEDSAVYLCASSLVQGGAYEQYFGPGTRLTVT.

The CDR3 loop is CASSPGGVNTEAFF. For the CDR3, the DNA is TGTGCCAGCAGCCCCGGGGGTGTGAACACTGAAGCTTTCTTT. The chain joins TRBV6-4 to TRBJ1-1, with a possible D match to TRBD1 (5 bases). V dropped 6 bases and J dropped 0 bases, with 11 bases sitting between them. The germline V gene encodes CDR1 MRHNA and CDR2 SNTAGT. This CDR3 comprises 14 residues.

This rearrangement joins TRBV5-6 to TRBJ1-6; TRBD1 aligns across 7 bases. The CDR3 is 15 amino acids. V shed 2 bases and J 10 bases; nucleotides not matched to a gene: 9. Germline CDR1 and CDR2: SGHDT and YYEEEE. The CDR3 spells CASSLGPGGGSPLHF. CDR3 DNA sequence: TGTGCCAGCAGCTTAGGTCCAGGGGGAGGCTCACCCCTCCACTTT.

The V gene is TRBV7-9, the J gene TRBJ1-3; D gene ambiguous. This CDR3 has 15 residues. Between the trimmed V and J ends, which lost 5 bases and 1 base, there was a span of 12 bases. The germline V gene has CDR1 SEHNR and CDR2 FQNEAQ (reference sequence). In DNA form, the CDR3 reads TGTGCCAGCAGCCCCCTAAGAGGGTCTGGAAACACCATATATTTT. Translating it yields CASSPLRGSGNTIYF.

This rearrangement joins TRBV18 to TRBJ2-2; 8 bases match TRBD1. CDR1 KGHSH and CDR2 LQKENI come from the germline V gene. The CDR3 is made up of 15 amino acids. V gave up 3 bases and J gave up 2 bases; unmatched junction bases: 2. CDR3 sequence reads: CASSPGQDNTGELFF. The DNA for the CDR3 is TGTGCCAGCTCACCGGGACAGGACAACACCGGGGAGCTGTTTTTT. Looking up the rest from reference TRBV18 and TRBJ2-2 gives the full variable domain: NAGVMQNPRHLVRRRGQEARLRCSPMKGHSHVYWYRQLPEEGLKFMVYLQKENIIDESGMPKERFSAEFPKEGPSILRIQQVVRGDSAAYFCASSPGQDNTGELFFGEGSRLTVL.

The chain links TRBV7-9 to TRBJ1-5; 8 bases agree with TRBD1. Germline CDR1 reads SEHNR; CDR2 reads FQNEAQ (reference sequence). CDR3 length: 13 amino acids. Trimming cost V 5 bases and J 10 bases; bases outside gene matches: 7. DNA of the CDR3: TGTGCCAGCAGCAAGGGACAGGATCGTCCCCAGCATTTT. Translation: CASSKGQDRPQHF.